The next 17 T cell receptor beta chains were all read from a single sample in a study of blood T cell repertoires in COVID-19. TCRdb's table, derived via immunoSEQ multiplex PCR, lists solely in-frame clones and lacks some. The table lists a few hundred thousand clones, around 83% of them singletons. The source material was PBMCs or T cells enriched from blood (not recorded which). These receptors were collected from a woman aged 50 to 65 who had recovered from COVID-19.

This sequence joins TRBV7-2 and TRBJ2-1, with a possible D match to TRBD2 (5 bases). The CDR3 is 14 residues long. Between the trimmed V and J ends, which lost 2 bases and 2 bases, there was a span of 7 bases. Germline CDR1 is SGHTA and CDR2 is FQGNSA. The CDR3 nucleotides read TGTGCCAGCAGCTTACGGCGGGCCTACAATGAGCAGTTCTTC. Translation gives CASSLRRAYNEQFF.

The rearrangement joins TRBV30 to TRBJ2-1, with D possibly being TRBD1 (7 bases). The germline V gene encodes CDR1 GTSNPN and CDR2 SVGIG (reference sequence). V was cut by 5 bases and J by 3 bases, with 14 bases left in between. The CDR3 loop spans 14 amino acids. In nucleotides, the CDR3 is TGTGCCTGGGGGAGGACAGGCAGCTACAATGAGCAGTTCTTC. This translates into CAWGRTGSYNEQFF. The variable domain in full, completed from reference TRBV30 and TRBJ2-1, reads SQTIHQWPATLVQPVGSPLSLECTVEGTSNPNLYWYRQAAGRGLQLLFYSVGIGQISSEVPQNLSASRPQDRQFILSSKKLLLSDSGFYLCAWGRTGSYNEQFFGPGTRLTVL.

This sequence joins TRBV3-1 (or the pseudogene TRBV3-2) and TRBJ1-2, with D possibly TRBD1 on 6 matching bases. Looked up from germline, CDR1 is LGHDT and CDR2 is YNNKEL (reference sequence). This CDR3 is 13 amino acids long. V was cut by 4 bases and J by 8 bases, with 14 bases left in between. The CDR3 sequence is CASSPETGRGYTF. The DNA for the CDR3 is TGTGCCAGCAGCCCGGAAACAGGGCGCGGCTACACCTTC.

The V call is TRBV19, the J call TRBJ2-7; possible D gene TRBD2, 5 bases. Germline V lookup: CDR1 LNHDA, CDR2 SQIVND (reference sequence). The V end was cut by 8 bases, the J end by 0 bases, with 14 bases between. This CDR3 has 14 amino acids. Here the CDR3 reads CASHPAGSSYEQYF. The CDR3 DNA reads TGTGCCAGTCATCCGGCGGGCAGCTCCTACGAGCAGTACTTC.

The chain employs TRBV4-2 and TRBJ2-5; 7 nucleotides align to TRBD2. This CDR3 is built from 18 residues. CDR1 is LGHNA, CDR2 YNFKEQ, per germline. V lost 0 bases and J lost 0; bases outside the gene matches: 10. The chain's CDR3 is CASSQDAGLAVYQETQYF. CDR3 in DNA: TGTGCCAGCAGCCAAGATGCGGGGCTAGCGGTGTACCAAGAGACCCAGTACTTC.

In its sample, this clone was seen a few times. The chain is built from TRBV7-2 and TRBJ1-1; tentatively, D is TRBD1 (6 bases). The CDR3 runs to 13 residues. The V end was cut by 8 bases, the J end by 8 bases, with 18 bases between. Germline V lookup: CDR1 SGHTA, CDR2 FQGNSA. CDR3 nucleotide sequence: TGTGCCAGCCGGGAGGGCGGGGGCTGGGAAGCTTTCTTT. Residues: CASREGGGWEAFF.

This chain uses TRBV6-5 with TRBJ1-3, with a possible D match to TRBD1 (6 bases). Looked up from germline, CDR1 is MNHEY and CDR2 is SVGAGI. The V and J ends lost 2 bases and 0 bases respectively, with 11 bases between them. This CDR3 contains 16 residues. CDR3 in DNA: TGTGCCAGCAGTTACGCCCGGACAGTCTCTGGAAACACCATATATTTT. This gives the protein CASSYARTVSGNTIYF.

A note on this clone: Additional DNA sequences in this sample encode the identical CDR3. This chain links TRBV19 with TRBJ1-1; 8 bases match TRBD1. The CDR3 contains 12 residues. Germline-derived CDR1 and CDR2 are LNHDA and SQIVND (reference sequence). J was trimmed by 5 bases and V by 6 bases; bases with no gene match: 2. CDR3 sequence (DNA): TGTGCCAGTAGCAGACAGGGGACTGAAGCTTTCTTT. Amino acid sequence: CASSRQGTEAFF.

The chain joins TRBV5-1 to TRBJ1-2; 9 bases agree with TRBD1. Per the germline V gene, CDR1 is SGHRS and CDR2 is YFSETQ. J gave up 4 bases and V 3 bases, and 10 bases lay outside the gene matches. The CDR3 extends over 16 amino acids. The CDR3 here is CASSWGTGLAAYGYTF. CDR3 nucleotide sequence: TGCGCCAGCAGCTGGGGGACAGGGTTGGCGGCCTATGGCTACACCTTC.

The chain has TRBV7-9 and TRBJ1-1; D remains unclear. CDR3 length: 14 amino acids. V lost 3 bases, J lost 0 bases, and 8 bases lay in between. Germline values: CDR1 SEHNR, CDR2 FQNEAQ (reference sequence). The CDR3: CASSLQSVNTEAFF. CDR3 nucleotides: TGTGCCAGCAGCTTGCAATCAGTGAACACTGAAGCTTTCTTT.

This clone was recorded only once. The J gene is TRBJ1-1, the V gene TRBV19; unclear D gene. The CDR3 is made up of 14 amino acids. Between the trimmed V and J ends, which lost 7 bases and 4 bases, there was a span of 16 bases. Germline V gene data show CDR1 as LNHDA and CDR2 as SQIVND (reference sequence). The CDR3 sequence: CASTSHGPGTEAFF. CDR3 DNA: TGTGCCAGTACCTCCCATGGTCCGGGCACTGAAGCTTTCTTT.

The CDR3 spells CASSTGTEYEKLFF. CDR3 sequence (DNA): TGTGCCAGCAGCACAGGGACAGAGTATGAAAAACTGTTTTTT. The rearrangement joins TRBV7-2 to TRBJ1-4, with 7 nucleotides matching TRBD1. V lost 5 bases to trimming and J lost 6 bases; unmatched junction nucleotides: 6. The CDR3 has 14 amino acids. The V gene's germline CDR1 is SGHTA and CDR2 FQGNSA.

This sequence joins TRBV7-3 and TRBJ1-1, with D unclear. The CDR3 is made up of 14 amino acids. The V end was cut by 5 bases, the J end by 0 bases, with 10 bases between. The germline gives CDR1 SGHTA, CDR2 FQGTGA. In nucleotides, the CDR3 is TGTGCCAGCAGCCTGGGCCCTATGAACACTGAAGCTTTCTTT. It is translated as CASSLGPMNTEAFF.

The J gene is TRBJ1-1, the V gene TRBV30; D perhaps matches TRBD1 (5 bases). The CDR3 length is 11 residues. Trimming cost V 4 bases and J 11 bases, with 14 bases left between them. Germline lookup yields CDR1 GTSNPN and CDR2 SVGIG (reference sequence). CDR3 bases: TGTGCCTGGAAGGGGCGGCTGGGCGCTTTCTTT. Translation gives CAWKGRLGAFF.

The gene calls are TRBV11-1 and TRBJ1-6, with 8 bases lining up with TRBD1. Trimming took 5 bases from V and 10 from J; bases not matched to a gene: 10. Germline assignment: CDR1 SGHAT and CDR2 FQDESV (reference sequence). The CDR3 is made up of 15 amino acids. The CDR3 is CASSNSGQGWSPLHF. CDR3 coding DNA: TGTGCCAGCAGCAACTCTGGACAGGGCTGGTCACCCCTCCACTTT.

This clone was seen just once. V is TRBV27 and J is TRBJ2-7, with 9 bases fitting TRBD2. Unmatched junction bases numbered 8, after V lost 6 bases and J lost 2 bases. The CDR3 loop spans 15 amino acids. Germline V gene lookup returns CDR1 MNHEY and CDR2 SMNVEV (reference sequence). For the CDR3, the DNA is TGTGCCAGCAGCCCTGGACTAGCGCGGCCCTACGAGCAGTACTTC. Protein: CASSPGLARPYEQYF.

The rearrangement uses TRBV9 and TRBJ2-1, with 13 bases aligning to TRBD2. The V segment lost 3 bases and the J segment 6 bases; nucleotides outside the gene matches: 3. Germline V gives CDR1 SGDLS, CDR2 YYNGEE. The CDR3 runs to 15 residues. The CDR3 sequence is CASSGGLAGFNEQFF. The CDR3 bases are TGTGCCAGCAGCGGGGGACTAGCGGGATTCAATGAGCAGTTCTTC.